This entry lists 27 T cell receptor beta chains sequenced from one sample in a study of CD8+ T cells in alopecia areata. Once RNA had been extracted, it was reverse transcribed into cDNA to act as the sequencing template. Some clones are missing from TCRdb's copy, which holds only in-frame ones; the method was immunoSEQ multiplex PCR. The sample consists of approximately 280,000 clones, about three fifths of them appearing once. Sample treatment: oral pan-JAK inhibitor, 5-10 mg twice daily. Sequenced here: CD4+ T cells sorted from blood, sampled at week 24, from a patient treated with tofacitinib. The receptors stem from a human donor with alopecia areata.

A single count supports this clone. V gene TRBV2 combines with J gene TRBJ2-1, with 9 positions matching TRBD1. The CDR3 extends over 14 amino acids. J lost 7 bases, V lost 7 bases, and 8 bases had no gene match. Germline-derived CDR1 and CDR2 are SNHLY and FYNNEI. The CDR3 DNA sequence: TGTGCCAGCAAATCACAGGGGGCCATAAATGAGCAGTTCTTC. This codes for CASKSQGAINEQFF.

V usage is TRBV9 and J usage is TRBJ1-6; D remains ambiguous. V was shortened by 4 bases and J by 0 bases, with 14 bases between the two germline ends. Germline CDR1 SGDLS, CDR2 YYNGEE. This CDR3 is built from 17 residues. The CDR3 sequence is CASSSADTRSYNSPLHF. CDR3 sequence (DNA): TGTGCCAGCAGCAGCGCTGACACTCGCTCCTATAATTCACCCCTCCACTTT.

This clone was counted a few times. This chain uses TRBV30 with TRBJ2-1; 9 bases align to TRBD2. V gave up 3 bases and J gave up 5 bases; unmatched junction bases: 5. The CDR3 extends over 14 amino acids. The germline CDR1 and CDR2 sequences are GTSNPN and SVGIG (reference sequence). As DNA, the CDR3 is TGTGCCTGGAGGCGCCTAGCGGGGAACAATGAGCAGTTCTTC. It yields the protein CAWRRLAGNNEQFF.

The rearrangement uses TRBV2 and TRBJ2-3; 10 nucleotides line up with TRBD2. Unmatched junction bases numbered 11, after V lost 7 bases and J lost 7 bases. Germline values: CDR1 SNHLY, CDR2 FYNNEI. The CDR3 has 15 amino acids. The CDR3 coding sequence is TGTGCCAGCACTCCCAGAAGCGGGGGGGCCCATACGCAGTATTTT. Its protein product is CASTPRSGGAHTQYF.

This chain uses TRBV30 with TRBJ1-5; D is possibly TRBD1 (5 bases). Deletions cut 3 bases from V and 9 bases from J, with 24 bases between. Germline CDR1 GTSNPN, CDR2 SVGIG (reference sequence). CDR3 length: 16 amino acids. CDR3 region: CAWSPPGTIQGSPQHF. The DNA of the CDR3 is TGTGCCTGGAGCCCGCCCGGGACGATTCAAGGTTCGCCCCAGCATTTT.

This chain joins TRBV30 and TRBJ1-3, with D unresolved. The CDR3 runs 12 residues. V was trimmed by 3 bases and J by 1 base, leaving 4 bases between them. Germline V lookup: CDR1 GTSNPN, CDR2 SVGIG (reference sequence). CDR3 DNA sequence: TGTGCCTGGAGAACATCTGGAAACACCATATATTTT. Translating it yields CAWRTSGNTIYF.

The J gene is TRBJ2-3, the V gene TRBV5-4; D possibly corresponds to TRBD2 (7 bases). Germline values: CDR1 SGHNT, CDR2 YYREEE (reference sequence). The CDR3 contains 16 residues. Trimming pared 0 bases from V and 6 bases from J, leaving 17 bases between. Written as DNA, the CDR3 is TGTGCCAGCAGCTTGGCGAAGGCGGGGGCGACGGATACGCAGTATTTT. It yields the protein CASSLAKAGATDTQYF. The full variable domain, its missing parts supplied by reference TRBV5-4 and TRBJ2-3, is ETGVTQSPTHLIKTRGQQVTLRCSSQSGHNTVSWYQQALGQGPQFIFQYYREEENGRGNFPPRFSGLQFPNYSSELNVNALELDDSALYLCASSLAKAGATDTQYFGPGTRLTVL.

The chain joins TRBV2 to TRBJ2-7; D is ambiguous. The CDR3 spans 12 residues. Germline values: CDR1 SNHLY, CDR2 FYNNEI. V was pared by 7 bases and J by 0 bases, with 7 bases between. DNA of the CDR3: TGTGCCAGCACGGTTAGCTCCTACGAGCAGTACTTC. This sequence encodes CASTVSSYEQYF.

The gene calls are TRBV30 and TRBJ1-4, with D possibly being TRBD1 (6 bases). Germline V CDR1 and CDR2: GTSNPN, SVGIG (reference sequence). The CDR3 spans 13 residues. With 7 bases removed from V and 5 bases from J, the gap between germline ends came to 14 bases. CDR3 nucleotides: TGTGCCTACTCACAGGGACCGAATGAAAAACTGTTTTTT. Its protein product is CAYSQGPNEKLFF.

The chain is built from TRBV14 and TRBJ2-3; D is undetermined. The CDR3 has 12 amino acids. Per germline, CDR1 SGHDN and CDR2 FVKESK. Trimming removed 4 bases from V and 6 bases from J, with 8 bases in between. CDR3 DNA: TGTGCCAGCAGCCGAGGCAGGGATACGCAGTATTTT. This gives the protein CASSRGRDTQYF.

Only a few counts were recorded for this clone. J is TRBJ2-2 and V is TRBV5-1; D gene unclear. The germline gives CDR1 SGHRS, CDR2 YFSETQ. V was clipped by 0 bases and J by 5 bases, with 11 bases between them. The CDR3 contains 15 residues. The CDR3 coding sequence is TGCGCCAGCAGCTTGGACGGTCGTCGAACCGGGGAGCTGTTTTTT. This codes for CASSLDGRRTGELFF.

This rearrangement joins TRBV4-1 to TRBJ1-1; D unresolved. V lost 2 bases, J lost 3 bases, and 13 bases lay in between. The CDR3 sequence is 15 residues long. Germline V gene sequence: CDR1 MGHRA, CDR2 YSYEKL. As DNA, the CDR3 is TGCGCCAGCAGCCAAATTGGGAGCCAATACACTGAAGCTTTCTTT. Amino acids: CASSQIGSQYTEAFF.

This chain uses TRBV28 with TRBJ2-2; weak D call: TRBD1 (5 bases). V shed 11 bases and J shed 1 base, with 8 bases lying between them. Germline loops: CDR1 MDHEN, CDR2 SYDVKM. The CDR3 extends over 12 amino acids. For the CDR3, the DNA is TGTGCCTTACAGGAGAACACCGGGGAGCTGTTTTTT. This encodes CALQENTGELFF.

This clone has more than one count but fewer than ten. J is TRBJ2-7 and V is TRBV19; TRBD2 is a possible D gene (6 bases). Germline V lookup: CDR1 LNHDA, CDR2 SQIVND (reference sequence). Trimming left V 3 bases short and J 3 bases short, with 12 bases between. CDR3 length equals 14 residues. The CDR3 DNA sequence: TGTGCCAGTAGTATTCCGGGACTCGTCTACGAGCAGTACTTC. Residues: CASSIPGLVYEQYF. Full variable domain (remainder filled in from reference TRBV19 and TRBJ2-7): DGGITQSPKYLFRKEGQNVTLSCEQNLNHDAMYWYRQDPGQGLRLIYYSQIVNDFQKGDIAEGYSVSREKKESFPLTVTSAQKNPTAFYLCASSIPGLVYEQYFGPGTRLTVT.

The rearrangement joins TRBV30 to TRBJ2-5; 9 nucleotides line up with TRBD1. Unmatched junction bases numbered 11, after V lost 5 bases and J lost 4 bases. Germline V CDR1 and CDR2: GTSNPN, SVGIG (reference sequence). The CDR3 runs 15 residues. CDR3 nucleotides: TGTGCCTGGGAGCCGGGACAGGGAGTGGGAGAGACCCAGTACTTC. Encoded protein: CAWEPGQGVGETQYF. Full variable domain (missing parts from reference TRBV30 and TRBJ2-5): SQTIHQWPATLVQPVGSPLSLECTVEGTSNPNLYWYRQAAGRGLQLLFYSVGIGQISSEVPQNLSASRPQDRQFILSSKKLLLSDSGFYLCAWEPGQGVGETQYFGPGTRLLVL.

The V call is TRBV10-2, the J call TRBJ2-7; D remains unclear. V shed 4 bases and J shed 4 bases, with 11 bases lying between them. Germline assignment: CDR1 WSHSY and CDR2 SAAADI. The CDR3 extends over 13 amino acids. CDR3 nucleotides: TGCGCCAGCAGTGGCAGGCGAATTTACGAGCAGTACTTC. Protein: CASSGRRIYEQYF.

The rearrangement joins TRBV6-5 to TRBJ1-5; D is perhaps TRBD1 (6 bases). The CDR3 is made up of 12 amino acids. Trimming stripped 8 bases from V and 11 bases from J, with 16 bases between. Germline CDR1 is MNHEY and CDR2 is SVGAGI. CDR3 bases: TGTGCCAGCGGGGTAAGAGGGGGAGCCCAGCATTTT. Amino acids: CASGVRGGAQHF.

V gene TRBV10-3 combines with J gene TRBJ2-3; TRBD1 agrees at 10 bases. This CDR3 comprises 16 residues. Germline CDR1 is ENHRY and CDR2 is SYGVKD. J was trimmed by 5 bases and V by 10 bases; bases with no gene match: 15. The CDR3 nucleotides are TGTGCCACCCGGCCGACCGACAGGGGGCAGGGAGATACGCAGTATTTT. Translating gives CATRPTDRGQGDTQYF.

In DNA, the CDR3 is TGTGCCAGCAGCTTAGTTACAGGGAGGGACACTGAAGCTTTCTTT. Translated: CASSLVTGRDTEAFF. The chain has TRBV7-9 and TRBJ1-1; D perhaps matches TRBD1 (6 bases). Trimming removed 1 base from V and 3 bases from J, with 12 bases in between. The CDR3 is made up of 15 amino acids. Germline-derived CDR1 and CDR2 are SEHNR and FQNEAQ (reference sequence).

This clone came up a few times. The rearrangement uses TRBV9 and TRBJ2-2; possibly TRBD2 for D (6 bases). The V gene's germline CDR1 is SGDLS and CDR2 YYNGEE. The CDR3 runs to 12 residues. V lost 0 bases and J lost 14, with 11 bases in between. CDR3 loop: CASSVVGGHLFF. The CDR3 coding sequence is TGTGCCAGCAGCGTAGTCGGGGGTCATCTGTTTTTT.

V gene TRBV2 combines with J gene TRBJ2-2; D unclear. The V end was cut by 2 bases, the J end by 3 bases, with 10 bases between. Germline-derived CDR1 and CDR2 are SNHLY and FYNNEI. This CDR3 has 15 amino acids. DNA of the CDR3: TGTGCCAGCAGTGAAAATGGGCTGCACACCGGGGAGCTGTTTTTT. Protein product: CASSENGLHTGELFF. Supplemented by reference TRBV2 and TRBJ2-2, the full variable domain reads EPEVTQTPSHQVTQMGQEVILRCVPISNHLYFYWYRQILGQKVEFLVSFYNNEISEKSEIFDDQFSVERPDGSNFTLKIRSTKLEDSAMYFCASSENGLHTGELFFGEGSRLTVL.

V gene TRBV5-1 combines with J gene TRBJ2-3; 12 bases fit TRBD2. V dropped 0 bases and J dropped 3; count of bases not matched to a gene: 2. Germline CDR1 is SGHRS and CDR2 is YFSETQ. The CDR3 length is 16 residues. The CDR3 here is CASSLGLAGDTDTQYF. The CDR3 region has the DNA TGCGCCAGCAGCTTGGGACTAGCGGGGGATACAGATACGCAGTATTTT.

V usage is TRBV29-1 and J usage is TRBJ2-7, with a tentative D call TRBD1 (5 bases). CDR3 length equals 11 residues. Per the germline V gene, CDR1 is SQVTM and CDR2 is ANQGSEA. The germline V and J ends were trimmed by 7 bases and 2 bases, with 9 bases remaining between them. CDR3 amino acids: CSAGQAYEQYF. The CDR3, as DNA: TGCAGCGCAGGACAAGCCTACGAGCAGTACTTC.

The chain carries TRBV5-6 and TRBJ1-1; D is perhaps TRBD1 (6 bases). Between the trimmed V and J ends, which lost 4 bases and 5 bases, there was a span of 12 bases. This CDR3 has 13 residues. The V gene's germline CDR1 is SGHDT and CDR2 YYEEEE. CDR3 in DNA: TGTGCCAGCAGCATGGCACAGGGAACTGAAGCTTTCTTT. Amino acid sequence: CASSMAQGTEAFF.

The V and J genes are TRBV5-1 and TRBJ2-7; the D gene is possibly TRBD1 (6 bases). The CDR3 totals 14 residues. Trimming took off 1 base at V and 2 bases at J, with 10 bases between the two ends. In germline, CDR1 is SGHRS, CDR2 YFSETQ. The CDR3: CASSLPTGPYEQYF. CDR3 nucleotides: TGCGCCAGCAGCTTGCCCACAGGGCCCTACGAGCAGTACTTC.

This clone was seen more than once but under ten times. V gene TRBV5-6 combines with J gene TRBJ1-1; D may be TRBD1 (5 bases). V lost 0 bases, J lost 5 bases, and 11 bases lay in between. Germline CDR1 and CDR2: SGHDT and YYEEEE. CDR3 size: 14 residues. This chain's CDR3 is CASSLGPGATEAFF. The CDR3 coding sequence is TGTGCCAGCAGCTTGGGACCTGGGGCAACTGAAGCTTTCTTT.

V usage is TRBV5-1 and J usage is TRBJ2-7; 8 nucleotides align to TRBD1. This CDR3 region has 15 residues. With V trimmed by 2 bases and J by 6 bases, 10 bases remained unmatched. The germline V gene has CDR1 SGHRS and CDR2 YFSETQ. The CDR3 DNA reads as TGCGCCAGCAGCTTCGATGGACAGGGAGTAACCGAGCAGTACTTC. It specifies CASSFDGQGVTEQYF.